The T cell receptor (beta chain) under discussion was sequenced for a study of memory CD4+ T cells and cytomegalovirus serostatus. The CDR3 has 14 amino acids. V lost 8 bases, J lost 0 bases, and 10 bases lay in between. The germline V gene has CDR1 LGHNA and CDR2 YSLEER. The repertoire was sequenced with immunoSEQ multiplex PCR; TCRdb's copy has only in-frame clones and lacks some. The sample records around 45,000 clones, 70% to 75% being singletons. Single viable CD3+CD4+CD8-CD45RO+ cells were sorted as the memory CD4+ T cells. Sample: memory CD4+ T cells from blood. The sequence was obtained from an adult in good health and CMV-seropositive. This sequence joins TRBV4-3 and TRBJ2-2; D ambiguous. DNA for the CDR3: TGCGCCAGCGGTCAAAACCCGAACACCGGGGAGCTGTTTTTT. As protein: CASGQNPNTGELFF.